The next 20 T cell receptor beta chains were all read from a single sample in a study of CD8 T cells in Susac syndrome. cDNA came from roughly 0.5 to 1 ug RNA primed by random hexamers. Each CDR3 protein gets one entry after TCRdb re-called the immunoSEQ multiplex PCR reads with MiXCR. The sample comprises about 140,000 distinct CDR3 sequences, more than 85% of which are singletons, and roughly 0.14% rests with the top ten. The sequenced sample consisted of CD4+ T cells from PBMCs. These receptors were collected from a human donor with Susac syndrome.

The chain is built from TRBV15 and TRBJ2-1; D remains unclear. The CDR3 covers 12 residues. Germline CDR1 reads LNHNV; CDR2 reads YYDKDF (reference sequence). V was clipped by 0 bases and J by 8 bases, with 5 bases between them. CDR3 sequence (DNA): TGTGCCACCAGCAGAGAAATCGATGAGCAGTTCTTC. Its translation is CATSREIDEQFF.

CDR3 DNA: TGCAGTGCTAGAGATCAGAGGAGGACAGGGAATAAAGAGACCCAGTACTTC. This translates into CSARDQRRTGNKETQYF. This chain connects TRBV20-1 to TRBJ2-5; 8 bases match TRBD1. The CDR3 spans 17 residues. Germline V gives CDR1 DFQATT, CDR2 SNEGSKA (reference sequence). The J segment lost 3 bases and the V segment lost 0 bases, leaving 12 bases of the junction unmatched.

The chain uses TRBV4-1 and TRBJ2-3; tentative D call: TRBD2 (6 bases). CDR3 length: 12 amino acids. Trimming took 1 base from V and 9 from J, leaving 8 bases between them. Per the germline V gene, CDR1 is MGHRA and CDR2 is YSYEKL. CDR3 sequence (DNA): TGCGCCAGCAGCCAAGTTGCGGGGACGCAGTATTTT. Protein product: CASSQVAGTQYF.

The chain carries TRBV2 and TRBJ2-6; a weak D match, TRBD2 (6 bases). CDR1 SNHLY and CDR2 FYNNEI come from the germline V gene. CDR3 length: 16 amino acids. V was clipped by 5 bases and J by 4 bases, with 15 bases between them. The CDR3: CASSSRAGPGANVLTF. CDR3 coding DNA: TGTGCCAGCAGTAGCCGGGCGGGGCCCGGGGCCAACGTCCTGACTTTC.

The rearrangement links TRBV20-1 to TRBJ1-1, with no clear D. Trimming took 0 bases from V and 4 from J, leaving 12 bases between them. The germline gives CDR1 DFQATT, CDR2 SNEGSKA (reference sequence). There are 14 residues in the CDR3. The chain's CDR3 is CSAREASKGTEAFF. CDR3 DNA: TGCAGTGCTAGAGAAGCGAGTAAGGGCACTGAAGCTTTCTTT.

This rearrangement joins TRBV7-2 to TRBJ1-6, with D hard to call. The germline V and J ends were trimmed by 3 bases and 9 bases, with 12 bases remaining between them. The CDR3 runs to 14 residues. CDR1 SGHTA and CDR2 FQGNSA come from the germline V gene. The chain's CDR3 is CASSFNAVGSPLHF. DNA of the CDR3: TGTGCCAGCAGCTTTAATGCAGTCGGTTCACCCCTCCACTTT.

The chain recombines TRBV5-6 with TRBJ1-2; possibly TRBD1 for D (5 bases). Germline V lookup: CDR1 SGHDT, CDR2 YYEEEE. The V end lost 3 bases, the J end lost 0 bases, and 12 bases lay between the germline ends. The CDR3 has 15 amino acids. The CDR3 nucleotides are TGTGCCAGCAGCTGGGGACCGCAGGCTAACTATGGCTACACCTTC. Translated, it gives CASSWGPQANYGYTF. Filled out from reference TRBV5-6 and TRBJ1-2, the complete variable domain reads DAGVTQSPTHLIKTRGQQVTLRCSPKSGHDTVSWYQQALGQGPQFIFQYYEEEERQRGNFPDRFSGHQFPNYSSELNVNALLLGDSALYLCASSWGPQANYGYTFGSGTRLTVV.

V usage is TRBV20-1 and J usage is TRBJ1-4; D is unclear. CDR1 is DFQATT, CDR2 SNEGSKA, per germline (reference sequence). The length of the CDR3 is 13 residues. V lost 2 bases, J lost 8 bases, and 12 bases lay in between. The CDR3 bases are TGCAGTGCTAGAAGCATGTATGGCGAAAAACTGTTTTTT. This gives the protein CSARSMYGEKLFF.

V and J are TRBV9 and TRBJ2-5, with 9 bases aligning to TRBD1. Germline CDR1 and CDR2: SGDLS and YYNGEE. The CDR3 runs to 16 residues. Losses at the gene ends were 6 bases for V and 5 bases for J; bases not matched to a gene: 14. CDR3 region: CASTRGGQGVTETQYF. Written as DNA, the CDR3 is TGTGCCAGCACCAGGGGGGGACAGGGAGTGACGGAGACCCAGTACTTC.

The V gene is TRBV19, the J gene TRBJ2-1; tentative D call: TRBD2 (6 bases). Trimming removed 7 bases at V and 12 bases at J, with 22 bases between. Per germline, CDR1 LNHDA and CDR2 SQIVND (reference sequence). CDR3 length: 14 amino acids. The CDR3 loop reads CASTRRDALGGQFF. The CDR3 DNA follows: TGTGCCAGTACCCGGCGGGACGCCTTAGGAGGGCAGTTCTTC.

The rearrangement joins TRBV24-1 to TRBJ2-1; possible D gene TRBD2, 6 bases. Germline V gene data show CDR1 as KGHDR and CDR2 as SFDVKD. Trimming cost V 3 bases and J 11 bases, with 10 bases left between them. CDR3 length: 12 amino acids. CDR3 sequence: CATSDTRGKQFF. CDR3 nucleotides: TGTGCCACCAGTGATACGCGGGGAAAGCAGTTCTTC.

The chain has TRBV30 and TRBJ2-7; D unclear. This CDR3 has 13 amino acids. V lost 0 bases and J lost 2, with 8 bases in between. Germline V lookup: CDR1 GTSNPN, CDR2 SVGIG (reference sequence). The CDR3 is CAWSVSAPYEQYF. DNA of the CDR3: TGTGCCTGGAGTGTAAGTGCCCCCTACGAGCAGTACTTC.

This rearrangement joins TRBV7-2 to TRBJ2-7; 14 nucleotides agree with TRBD2. Germline V CDR1 and CDR2: SGHTA, FQGNSA. After removal of 4 bases from V and 7 bases from J, the junction contained 9 bases not matched to a gene. This CDR3 comprises 16 residues. CDR3 DNA sequence: TGTGCCAGCAGCTCCTGGACTAGCGGGAGGTCGGGAGAGCAGTACTTC. Protein sequence: CASSSWTSGRSGEQYF. The variable domain in full, completed from reference TRBV7-2 and TRBJ2-7, reads GAGVSQSPSNKVTEKGKDVELRCDPISGHTALYWYRQSLGQGLEFLIYFQGNSAPDKSGLPSDRFSAERTGGSVSTLTIQRTQQEDSAVYLCASSSWTSGRSGEQYFGPGTRLTVT.

A single count supports this clonotype. This rearrangement joins TRBV27 to TRBJ2-5, with a tentative D call TRBD2 (6 bases). Germline lookup yields CDR1 MNHEY and CDR2 SMNVEV (reference sequence). The CDR3 runs to 16 residues. Trimming removed 3 bases from V and 2 bases from J, with 16 bases in between. CDR3 region: CASSFHAGRQQETQYF. The CDR3, as DNA: TGTGCCAGCAGTTTCCACGCGGGGAGACAACAAGAGACCCAGTACTTC.

This clonotype was counted a single time. The chain couples TRBV29-1 to TRBJ1-1; TRBD1 aligns across 7 bases. In germline, CDR1 is SQVTM, CDR2 ANQGSEA. The CDR3 is made up of 13 amino acids. The V and J ends lost 2 bases and 5 bases, in that order; junction bases with no gene match: 5. The chain's CDR3 is CSVERQGGTEAFF. CDR3 coding DNA: TGCAGCGTTGAAAGACAGGGTGGGACTGAAGCTTTCTTT.

The V and J genes are TRBV7-8 and TRBJ1-6; a possible D gene is TRBD1 (5 bases). The V end lost 4 bases, the J end lost 5 bases, and 15 bases lay between the germline ends. CDR3 length: 16 residues. Germline CDR1 is SGHVS and CDR2 is FQNEAQ. Here the CDR3 DNA reads TGTGCCAGCAGCTCAGACGGGGGGACGGATAATTCACCCCTCCACTTT. The encoded protein is CASSSDGGTDNSPLHF.

The chain carries TRBV14 and TRBJ2-5; D perhaps matches TRBD1 (6 bases). V was pared by 1 base and J by 5 bases, with 17 bases between. Germline values: CDR1 SGHDN, CDR2 FVKESK. The CDR3 sequence is 16 residues long. This CDR3 is CASSQGGTTNSETQYF. CDR3 sequence (DNA): TGTGCCAGCAGCCAAGGAGGGACAACCAACTCGGAGACCCAGTACTTC.

This chain joins TRBV12-3 or TRBV12-4 and TRBJ1-1; the D gene is possibly TRBD1 (5 bases). V was pared by 6 bases and J by 4 bases, with 18 bases between. This CDR3 is 15 amino acids long. The CDR3 reads CASSPNRGPGTEAFF. The CDR3 region has the DNA TGTGCCAGCAGCCCGAACCGGGGCCCCGGCACTGAAGCTTTCTTT.

The chain combines TRBV15 with TRBJ2-6; D is uncertain. This CDR3 has 16 residues. Trimming cost V 0 bases and J 0 bases, with 6 bases left between them. Germline values: CDR1 LNHNV, CDR2 YYDKDF (reference sequence). For the CDR3, the DNA is TGTGCCACCAGCAGAGATCCTACCTCTGGGGCCAACGTCCTGACTTTC. It yields the protein CATSRDPTSGANVLTF.

The J gene is TRBJ2-3, the V gene TRBV20-1, with a possible D match to TRBD2 (6 bases). Trimming took off 4 bases at V and 9 bases at J, with 17 bases between the two ends. This CDR3 has 13 residues. Germline V CDR1 and CDR2: DFQATT, SNEGSKA (reference sequence). The CDR3 spells CSAIANWEETQYF. The CDR3 DNA follows: TGCAGTGCTATCGCCAACTGGGAGGAAACGCAGTATTTT.